Listed here is a single T cell receptor beta chain. As yet, its antigen is unknown. Of the isolated RNA, all was reverse transcribed, and so the sequenced material was expressed TCRB transcripts. The assay was immunoSEQ multiplex PCR, and TCRdb's table has in-frame clones only and misses some. The sample shows 300,000 to 450,000 clones, over 10% of them seen only once. The source of the sample is a study of beta chain features in type 1 diabetes. The wider study: About 110 million sorted cells were examined across all samples.

Broader study findings: TCRB CDR3s from Type 1 diabetes patients were moderately but significantly shorter in all four CD4+ subsets.

Via CD45RO/CCR7/CD25/CD127/CD95/CD27, cells of the CD4+ naive, central memory, regulatory and stem cell-like memory subsets were sorted. Purity exceeding 95% was reached by all sorted populations. The material sequenced was naive CD4+ T cells from blood. The receptor was derived from a man aged 18-30 years in good health.

The CDR3 protein is CASSQGETQYF. In DNA form, the CDR3 reads TGTGCCAGTAGTCAGGGAGAGACCCAGTACTTC. The rearrangement uses TRBV19 and TRBJ2-5; possibly TRBD1 for D (5 bases). The V and J ends lost 5 bases and 4 bases respectively, with 5 bases between them. Germline V lookup: CDR1 LNHDA, CDR2 SQIVND (reference sequence). CDR3 length equals 11 residues. Drawing the rest from reference TRBV19 and TRBJ2-5, the complete variable domain is DGGITQSPKYLFRKEGQNVTLSCEQNLNHDAMYWYRQDPGQGLRLIYYSQIVNDFQKGDIAEGYSVSREKKESFPLTVTSAQKNPTAFYLCASSQGETQYFGPGTRLLVL.